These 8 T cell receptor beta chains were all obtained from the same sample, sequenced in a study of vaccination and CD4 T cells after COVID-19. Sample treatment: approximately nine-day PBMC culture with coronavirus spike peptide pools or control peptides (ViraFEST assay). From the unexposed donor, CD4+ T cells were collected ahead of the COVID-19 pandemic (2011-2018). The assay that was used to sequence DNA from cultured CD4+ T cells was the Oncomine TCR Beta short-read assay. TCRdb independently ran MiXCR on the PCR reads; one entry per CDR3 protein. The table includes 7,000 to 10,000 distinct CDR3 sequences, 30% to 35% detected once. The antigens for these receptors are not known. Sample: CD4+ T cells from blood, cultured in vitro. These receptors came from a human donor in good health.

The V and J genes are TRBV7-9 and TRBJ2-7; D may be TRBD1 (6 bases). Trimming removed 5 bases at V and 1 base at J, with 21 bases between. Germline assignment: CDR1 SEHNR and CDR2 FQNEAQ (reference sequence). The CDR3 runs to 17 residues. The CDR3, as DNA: TGTGCCAGCAGCCCCGGGTGGATTGGGGGCGCGTCCTACGAGCAGTACTTC. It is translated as CASSPGWIGGASYEQYF.

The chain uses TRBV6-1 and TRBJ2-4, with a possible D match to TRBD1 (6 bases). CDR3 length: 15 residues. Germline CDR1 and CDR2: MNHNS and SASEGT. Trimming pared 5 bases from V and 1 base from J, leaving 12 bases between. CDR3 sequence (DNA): TGTGCCAGCAGTACAGGGACCATTGCCAAAAACATTCAGTACTTC. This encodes CASSTGTIAKNIQYF.

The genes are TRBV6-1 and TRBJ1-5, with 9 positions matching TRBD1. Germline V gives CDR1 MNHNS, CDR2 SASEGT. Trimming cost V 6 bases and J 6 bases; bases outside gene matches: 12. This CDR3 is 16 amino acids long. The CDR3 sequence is CASSGLLTGGVQPQHF. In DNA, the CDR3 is TGTGCCAGCAGCGGATTATTGACAGGGGGTGTTCAGCCCCAGCATTTT.

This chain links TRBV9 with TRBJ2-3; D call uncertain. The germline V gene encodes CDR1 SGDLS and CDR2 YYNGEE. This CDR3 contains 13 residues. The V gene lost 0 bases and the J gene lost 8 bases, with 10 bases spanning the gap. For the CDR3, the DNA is TGTGCCAGCAGCGTAGACGGCACCGGTACGCAGTATTTT. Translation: CASSVDGTGTQYF.

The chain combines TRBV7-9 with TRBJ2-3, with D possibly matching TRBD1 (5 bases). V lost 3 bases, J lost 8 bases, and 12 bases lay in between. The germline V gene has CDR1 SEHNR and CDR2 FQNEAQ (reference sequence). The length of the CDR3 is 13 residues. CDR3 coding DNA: TGTGCCAGCAGCTTGCCTAATGGGGCTACGCAGTATTTT. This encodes CASSLPNGATQYF.

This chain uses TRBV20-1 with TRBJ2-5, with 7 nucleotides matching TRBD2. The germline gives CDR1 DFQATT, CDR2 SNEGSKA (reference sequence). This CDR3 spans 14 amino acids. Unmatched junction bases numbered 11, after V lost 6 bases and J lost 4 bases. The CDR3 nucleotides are TGCAGTGCCGTATCCGGGGGGAATATAGAGACCCAGTACTTC. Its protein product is CSAVSGGNIETQYF.

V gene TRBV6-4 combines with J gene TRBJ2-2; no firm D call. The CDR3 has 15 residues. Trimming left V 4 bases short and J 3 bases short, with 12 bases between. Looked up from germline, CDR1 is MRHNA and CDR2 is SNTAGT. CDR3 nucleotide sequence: TGTGCCAGCAGTGCCGGGCAGCCAGACACCGGGGAGCTGTTTTTT. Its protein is CASSAGQPDTGELFF.

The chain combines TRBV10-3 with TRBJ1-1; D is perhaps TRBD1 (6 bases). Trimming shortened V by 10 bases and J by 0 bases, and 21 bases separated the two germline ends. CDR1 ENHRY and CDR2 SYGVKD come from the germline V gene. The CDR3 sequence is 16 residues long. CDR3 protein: CATDRSKRDMNTEAFF. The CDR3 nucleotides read TGTGCCACCGACAGGTCTAAAAGGGATATGAACACTGAAGCTTTCTTT.